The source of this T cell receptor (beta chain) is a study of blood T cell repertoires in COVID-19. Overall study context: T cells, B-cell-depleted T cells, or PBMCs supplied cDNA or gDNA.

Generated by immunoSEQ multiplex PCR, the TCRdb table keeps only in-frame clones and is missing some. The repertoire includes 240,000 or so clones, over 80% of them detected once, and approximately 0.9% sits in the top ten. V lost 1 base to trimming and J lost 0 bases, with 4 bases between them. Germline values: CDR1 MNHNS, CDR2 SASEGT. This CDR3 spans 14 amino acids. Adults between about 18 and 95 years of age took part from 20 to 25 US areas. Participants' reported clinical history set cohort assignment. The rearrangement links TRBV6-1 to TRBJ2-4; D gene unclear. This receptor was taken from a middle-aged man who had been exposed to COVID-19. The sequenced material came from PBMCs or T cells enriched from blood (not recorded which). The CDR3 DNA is TGTGCCAGCAGTGAAGGTCGAGCCAAAAACATTCAGTACTTC. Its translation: CASSEGRAKNIQYF.